This TCR beta chain was profiled in a study of T-cell reconstitution after alpha-beta-depleted transplantation in children. The CDR3 is made up of 13 amino acids. Trimming took 0 bases from V and 6 from J, leaving 9 bases between them. CDR1 LGHNA and CDR2 YSLEER come from the germline V gene. The table lists this clonotype with a few counts. The antigen remains unidentified. Study results and caveats: High day-60 TCRbeta diversity in some patients came from surviving recipient T cells and thymic progenitors. From newly produced T cells came most of the T-cell counts and diversity one year after transplant.

A library of TCRbeta sequences, prepared with unique molecular identifiers, was generated. One entry per CDR3 protein, called by TCRdb with MiXCR from the PCR reads. The sample has about 200,000 distinct CDR3 sequences; roughly a sixth are singletons. The material sequenced was PBMCs, mostly from graft donor cells, taken 360 days after TCRalphabeta/CD19-depleted stem cell transplant. The V gene is TRBV4-3, the J gene TRBJ2-7, with no clear D. The clonotype originates from a male patient aged 2 to 9 who had a stem cell transplant for acute lymphoblastic leukemia, so the T cells may come from the graft donor. The chain's CDR3 is CASSQELVAEQYF. CDR3 in DNA: TGCGCCAGCAGCCAAGAGCTGGTCGCCGAGCAGTACTTC.